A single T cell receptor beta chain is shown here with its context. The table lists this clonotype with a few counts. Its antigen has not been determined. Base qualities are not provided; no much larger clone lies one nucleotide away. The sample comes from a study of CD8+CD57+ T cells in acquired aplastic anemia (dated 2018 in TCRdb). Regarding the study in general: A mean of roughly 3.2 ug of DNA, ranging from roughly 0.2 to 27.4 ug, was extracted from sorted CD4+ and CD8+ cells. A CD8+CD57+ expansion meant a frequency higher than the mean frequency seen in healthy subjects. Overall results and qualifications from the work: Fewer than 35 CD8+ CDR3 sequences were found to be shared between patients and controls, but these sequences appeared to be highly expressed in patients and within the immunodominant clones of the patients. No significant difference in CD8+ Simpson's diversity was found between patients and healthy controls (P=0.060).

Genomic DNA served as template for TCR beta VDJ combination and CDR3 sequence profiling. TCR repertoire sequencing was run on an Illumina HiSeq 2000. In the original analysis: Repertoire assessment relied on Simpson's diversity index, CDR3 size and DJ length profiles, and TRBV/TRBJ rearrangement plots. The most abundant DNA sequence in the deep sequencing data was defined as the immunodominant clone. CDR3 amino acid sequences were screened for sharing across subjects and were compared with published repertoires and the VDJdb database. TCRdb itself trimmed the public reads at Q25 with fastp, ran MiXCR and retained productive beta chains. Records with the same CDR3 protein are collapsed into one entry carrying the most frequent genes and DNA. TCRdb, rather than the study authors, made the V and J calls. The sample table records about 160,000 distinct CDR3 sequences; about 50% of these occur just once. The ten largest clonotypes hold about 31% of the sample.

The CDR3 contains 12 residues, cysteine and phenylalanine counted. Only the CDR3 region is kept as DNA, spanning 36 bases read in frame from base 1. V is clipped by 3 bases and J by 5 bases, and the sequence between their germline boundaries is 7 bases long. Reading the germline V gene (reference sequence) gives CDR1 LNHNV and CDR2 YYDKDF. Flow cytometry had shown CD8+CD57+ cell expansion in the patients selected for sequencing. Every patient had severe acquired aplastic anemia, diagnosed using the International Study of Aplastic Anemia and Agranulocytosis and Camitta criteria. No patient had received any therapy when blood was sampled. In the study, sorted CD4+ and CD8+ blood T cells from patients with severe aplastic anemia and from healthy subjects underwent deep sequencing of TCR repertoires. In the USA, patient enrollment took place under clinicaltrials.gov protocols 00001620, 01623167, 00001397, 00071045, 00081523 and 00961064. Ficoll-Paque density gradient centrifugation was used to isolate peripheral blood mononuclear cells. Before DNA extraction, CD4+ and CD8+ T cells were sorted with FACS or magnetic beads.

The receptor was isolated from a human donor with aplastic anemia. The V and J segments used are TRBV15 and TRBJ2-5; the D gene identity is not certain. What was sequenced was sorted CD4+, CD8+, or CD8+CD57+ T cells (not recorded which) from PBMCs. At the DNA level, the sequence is TGTGCCACCAGCAGTGGGGTGGAGACCCAGTACTTC. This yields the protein CATSSGVETQYF.